This T cell receptor beta chain stems from a study of blood T cell repertoires in COVID-19. On the study more broadly: The study drew acute and convalescent COVID-19 samples from the United States, Italy and Spain. In each case, the material was cDNA or gDNA derived from T cells, B-cell-depleted T cells, or PBMCs.

In the case of this clone: One end of the junction is discordant with germline, which a read error may explain.

Original analysis: Nucleated cell counts were estimated from reference gene primer amplification. TCRdb keeps only in-frame clones here, not all; method: immunoSEQ multiplex PCR. V and J calls plus clone size are reproduced from that table; the DNA served to infer D and trimming. The data contain under 150,000 clones, about 80% of them seen just once; the ten biggest clones take up 3.5% to 4.5%. This CDR3 contains 15 residues. CDR1 is LNHDA and CDR2 is SQIVND in the germline V gene (reference sequence). The sequenced sample was peripheral blood. The chain links TRBV19 to TRBJ2-7; D possibly corresponds to TRBD1 (7 bases). The clonotype was recovered from a woman aged 60-75 years with acute or convalescent COVID-19. This CDR3 reads CASKTGSEGLYKQYF. The CDR3, as DNA: TGTGCCAGTAAGACAGGGTCGGAGGGGCTCTACAAGCAGTACTTC.